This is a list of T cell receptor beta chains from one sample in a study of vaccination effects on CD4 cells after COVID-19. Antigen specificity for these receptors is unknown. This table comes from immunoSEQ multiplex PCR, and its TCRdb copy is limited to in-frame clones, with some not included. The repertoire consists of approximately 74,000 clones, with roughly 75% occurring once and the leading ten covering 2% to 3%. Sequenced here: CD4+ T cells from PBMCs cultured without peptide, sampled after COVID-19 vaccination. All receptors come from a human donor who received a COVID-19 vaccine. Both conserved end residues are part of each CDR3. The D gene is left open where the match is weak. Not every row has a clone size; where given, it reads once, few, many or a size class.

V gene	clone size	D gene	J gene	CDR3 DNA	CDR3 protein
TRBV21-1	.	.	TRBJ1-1	TGTGCCAGCAGCAAAGGAAGGAGGGGAACTGAAGCTTTCTTT	CASSKGRRGTEAFF
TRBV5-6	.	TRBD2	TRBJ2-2	TGTGCCAGCAGCTTGGCCACGACTAGCGGGACCGGGGAGCTGTTTTTT	CASSLATTSGTGELFF
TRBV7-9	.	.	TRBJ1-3	TGTGCCAGCCAACGGGACTTTGGAAACACCATATATTTT	CASQRDFGNTIYF
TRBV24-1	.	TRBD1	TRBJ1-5	TGTGCCACCAGTGACGCCGGGACAGGGGGTGATCAGCCCCAGCATTTT	CATSDAGTGGDQPQHF
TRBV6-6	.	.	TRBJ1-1	TGTGCCAGCAGCCTACAGGGTACCACTGAAGCTTTCTTT	CASSLQGTTEAFF
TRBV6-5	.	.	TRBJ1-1	TGTGCCAGCAGGTCTCCCCACAGGGAGGTCACTGAAGCTTTCTTT	CASRSPHREVTEAFF
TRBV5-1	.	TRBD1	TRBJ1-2	TGCGCCAGCAGCGCCGGACAGGGGATCTATGGCTACACCTTC	CASSAGQGIYGYTF
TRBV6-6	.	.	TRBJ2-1	TGTGCCAGCAGTTACTCGACTCCCAACAATGAGCAGTTCTTC	CASSYSTPNNEQFF
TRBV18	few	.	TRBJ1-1	TGTGCCAGCTCACCTAGGGAAGTCACTGAAGCTTTCTTT	CASSPREVTEAFF
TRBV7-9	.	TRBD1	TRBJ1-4	TGTGCCAGCAGTCGCGGACAGGGTCCAACTAATGAAAAACTGTTTTTT	CASSRGQGPTNEKLFF
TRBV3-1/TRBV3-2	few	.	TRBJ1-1	TGTGCCAGCAGCCAACTACACAAGAACACTGAAGCTTTCTTT	CASSQLHKNTEAFF
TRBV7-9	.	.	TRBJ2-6	TGTGCCAGCAGCTTCCGGATCTCTGGGGCCAACGTCCTGACTTTC	CASSFRISGANVLTF
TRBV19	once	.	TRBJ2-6	TGTGCCAGTAGTTTGGACGGTAGCTCTGGGGCCAACGTCCTGACTTTC	CASSLDGSSGANVLTF
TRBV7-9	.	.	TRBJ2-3	TGTGCCAGCAGCTCGACAGGTTTGGGCACAGATACGCAGTATTTT	CASSSTGLGTDTQYF
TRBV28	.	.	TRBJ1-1	TGTGCCAGCAGTTTCAACTTGGCGTCCACTGAAGCTTTCTTT	CASSFNLASTEAFF
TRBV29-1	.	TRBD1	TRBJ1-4	TGCAGCGCCCTTTATAAGGGAGGGGGCGAGCTGTTTTTT	CSALYKGGGELFF
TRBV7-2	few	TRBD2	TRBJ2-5	TGTGCCAGCAGCTTAACTAGCGGGGGTGGGGAGACCCAGTACTTC	CASSLTSGGGETQYF
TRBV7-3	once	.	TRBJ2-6	TGTGCCAGCAGTTCCGCGGGACCCCTATCTGGGGCCAACGTCCTGACTTTC	CASSSAGPLSGANVLTF
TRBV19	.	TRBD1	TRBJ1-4	TGTGCCAGTAGTATGATACAGGGGCGCCTTGCAACTAATGAAAAACTGTTTTTT	CASSMIQGRLATNEKLFF
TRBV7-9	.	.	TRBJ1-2	TGTGCCAGCAGCTTAGTTCGGACAGAACACGGCTACACCTTC	CASSLVRTEHGYTF
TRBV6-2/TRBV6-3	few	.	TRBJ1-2	TGTGCCAGCAGTCAGTCTACAGGGCGGTATGGCTACACCTTC	CASSQSTGRYGYTF
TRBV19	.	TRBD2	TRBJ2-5	TGTGCCAGTAGTATGAGGGCTAGCGGGGGTAAGATGACGACCCAGTACTTC	CASSMRASGGKMTTQYF
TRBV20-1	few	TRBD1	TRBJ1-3	TGCAGTGCTAGTTGGGACAGTGCTGGAAACACCATATATTTT	CSASWDSAGNTIYF
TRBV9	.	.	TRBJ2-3	TGTGCCAGCAGCGTAACGGGGACTCACCTCGGGGATACGCAGTATTTT	CASSVTGTHLGDTQYF
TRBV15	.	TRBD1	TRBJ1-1	TGTGCCACCAGCAGAAGTCCTACAGGGGGCGGCACTGAAGCTTTCTTT	CATSRSPTGGGTEAFF
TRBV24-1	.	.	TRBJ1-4	TGTGCCACCAGTGATAACCGGGCCGGTCATGAAAAACTGTTTTTT	CATSDNRAGHEKLFF
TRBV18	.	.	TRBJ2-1	TGTGCCAGCGGAGAGAGACTGGAAAATGAGCAGTTCTTC	CASGERLENEQFF
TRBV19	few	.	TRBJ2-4	TGTGCCAGTAGTATATTAGCCAAAAACATTCAGTACTTC	CASSILAKNIQYF
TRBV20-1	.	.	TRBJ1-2	TGCAGTGCTAGTTCAGCGTCAGGGAGGGCGCTTAACTATGGCTACACCTTC	CSASSASGRALNYGYTF
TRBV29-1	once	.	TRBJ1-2	TGCAGCGTTGAGGGGAATCACTATGGCTACACCTTC	CSVEGNHYGYTF
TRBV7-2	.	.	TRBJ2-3	TGTGCCAGCAGCTTGACCGCCACAGATACGCAGTATTTT	CASSLTATDTQYF
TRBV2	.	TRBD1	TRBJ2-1	TGTGCCAGCAGGGACAGGGCTGGCGATGAGCAGTTCTTC	CASRDRAGDEQFF
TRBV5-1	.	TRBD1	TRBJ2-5	TGCGCCAGCAGCTGGGACAGGGAGGGGACCCAGTACTTC	CASSWDREGTQYF
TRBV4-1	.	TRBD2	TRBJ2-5	TGCGCCAGCAGCCTAACGGCGGCTAGCGGGGACCCAGAGACCCAGTACTTC	CASSLTAASGDPETQYF
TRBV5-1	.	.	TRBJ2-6	TGCGCCAGCAGCTTAACTACAGGTGCTTCTGGGGCCAACGTCCTGACTTTC	CASSLTTGASGANVLTF
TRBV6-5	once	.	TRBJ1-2	TGTGCCAGCAGTTCCCAGGACAGACGGGCAGCAGCTGGCTACACCTTC	CASSSQDRRAAAGYTF
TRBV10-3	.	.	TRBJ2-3	TGTGCCAGCGCCGTATCAGGGGTAGCTGGCACAGATACGCAGTATTTT	CASAVSGVAGTDTQYF
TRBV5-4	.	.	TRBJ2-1	TGTGCCAGCACCCCGGCCGCGGGGAAGGTATACAATGAGCAGTTCTTC	CASTPAAGKVYNEQFF
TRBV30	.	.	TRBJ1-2	TGTGCCTGGGACGACAGGTTCCCAAGTGGCTACACCTTC	CAWDDRFPSGYTF
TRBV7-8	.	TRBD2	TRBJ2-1	TGTGCCAGCAGCCTTAGCGGGGCGTCCTACAATGAGCAGTTCTTC	CASSLSGASYNEQFF
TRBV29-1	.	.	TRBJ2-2	TGCAGCGTTGTTGGCCTACTAAACACCGGGGAGCTGTTTTTT	CSVVGLLNTGELFF
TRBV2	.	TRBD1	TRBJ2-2	TGTGCCAGCAGTGATTGGGACAGGGGTGCCGGGGAGCTGTTTTTT	CASSDWDRGAGELFF
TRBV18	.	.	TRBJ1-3	TGTGCCAGCTCACCAGGGTCTTCAACCTCTGGAAACACCATATATTTT	CASSPGSSTSGNTIYF
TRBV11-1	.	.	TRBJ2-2	TGTGCCAGCAGCCGAACAGGGCTGGGCACCGGGGAGCTGTTTTTT	CASSRTGLGTGELFF
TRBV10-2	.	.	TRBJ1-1	TGCGCCAGCAGTGAGTCGGGGAGGAACACTGAAGCTTTCTTT	CASSESGRNTEAFF